What follows describes a single T cell receptor (beta chain). The germline V gene has CDR1 SGHTA and CDR2 FQGNSA. Trimming took off 1 base at V and 4 bases at J, with 16 bases between the two ends. CDR3 length equals 16 residues. RNA totalling about 0.45 to 1 ug underwent reverse transcription with random hexamers. The CDR3 of TCR beta was amplified by immunoSEQ multiplex PCR across 54 Vbeta and 13 Jbeta. TCRdb ran MiXCR on the immunoSEQ multiplex PCR reads and lists one entry per CDR3 protein. The repertoire holds 100,000 to 150,000 distinct CDR3 sequences, with around 94% as singletons. Negative magnetic isolation gave CD8+ and CD4+ cells; FACS enriched CD8+ TEMRA. The data derive from a study of CD8 T cells in Susac syndrome.

The sequence came from a human donor in good health. The chain joins TRBV7-2 to TRBJ2-5; D possibly corresponds to TRBD2 (6 bases). The sequenced material came from CD4+ T cells from PBMCs. This chain's CDR3 is CASSLVVQLASETQYF. The CDR3 bases are TGTGCCAGCAGCTTAGTTGTGCAACTAGCTTCAGAGACCCAGTACTTC.